The 30 T cell receptor beta chains listed next were all sequenced from one sample in a study of Graves' ophthalmopathy and Graves' hyperthyroidism (dated 2018 in TCRdb). Sequenced using an Illumina HiSeq 2000. TCR beta CDR3 regions were amplified from RNA transcripts for repertoire sequencing. The first round of RT-PCR was done with HTBI primers and the Qiagen OneStep RT-PCR kit, and was followed by a second round of multiplex PCR, then size selection and purification. TCRdb trimmed public reads at Q25 via fastp, called clones via MiXCR and kept in-frame beta chains. Each CDR3 protein gets just one entry, which takes the most common genes and DNA from the rows behind it. The sample yields about half a million distinct CDR3 sequences; about an eighth were counted once. The top ten constitute over 7.5% of the sample. Sequencing was carried out using blood. The source of these receptors is a woman aged 25 to 39 with Graves' ophthalmopathy. Donor details come from another sample of the same person, matched by shared clones.

Comment on this clonotype: This sequence may be a read error, since a much larger clone differs from it by one base. CDR3 nucleotide sequence: TGCGCCAGCAGCTTAGGGACACCGTTGGAGACCAAGTACTTC. As protein: CASSLGTPLETKYF. V usage is TRBV5-1 and J usage is TRBJ2-5; possible D gene TRBD1, 6 bases. The germline gives CDR1 SGHRS, CDR2 YFSETQ. This CDR3 is 14 amino acids long. Looking up the rest from reference TRBV5-1 and TRBJ2-5 gives the full variable domain: KAGVTQTPRYLIKTRGQQVTLSCSPISGHRSVSWYQQTPGQGLQFLFEYFSETQRNKGNFPGRFSGRQFSNSRSEMNVSTLELGDSALYLCASSLGTPLETKYFGPGTRLLVL.

This clonotype was counted ten times or more. V gene TRBV12-3 or TRBV12-4 combines with J gene TRBJ2-7; 9 nucleotides align to TRBD1. V dropped 0 bases and J dropped 4; count of bases not matched to a gene: 7. The CDR3 consists of 16 residues. CDR3 DNA sequence: TGTGCCAGCAGTTTAGCCACCGGGACAGGGCCTTACGAGCAGTACTTC. Encoded protein: CASSLATGTGPYEQYF.

This clonotype was counted at least ten times. The chain's CDR3 is CSVSGTGGHGYTF. CDR3 DNA: TGCAGCGTCTCCGGGACAGGGGGACATGGCTACACCTTC. This sequence joins TRBV29-1 and TRBJ1-2, with TRBD1 matching 11 bases. Germline values: CDR1 SQVTM, CDR2 ANQGSEA. The CDR3 has 13 amino acids. Trimming removed 6 bases from V and 6 bases from J; junction bases left unmatched: 6.

This clonotype was seen many times. This chain uses TRBV7-9 with TRBJ1-6; D is perhaps TRBD1 (5 bases). Trimming stripped 1 base from V and 7 bases from J, with 14 bases between. The CDR3 extends over 16 amino acids. Germline lookup yields CDR1 SEHNR and CDR2 FQNEAQ (reference sequence). Written as DNA, the CDR3 is TGTGCCAGCAGCTTAGATGGAAGGGGCGGGAATTCACCCCTCCACTTT. This codes for CASSLDGRGGNSPLHF.

The sample holds many counts of this clonotype. The chain uses TRBV6-1 and TRBJ2-5; D gene unclear. V shed 3 bases and J shed 3 bases, with 2 bases lying between them. The CDR3 has 11 amino acids. In germline, CDR1 is MNHNS, CDR2 SASEGT. The CDR3: CASSEKETQYF. The DNA of the CDR3 is TGTGCCAGCAGTGAGAAAGAGACCCAGTACTTC.

Comments on this clonotype: One end of the junction varies from germline; a read error may be responsible. The gene calls are TRBV30 and TRBJ2-2; a possible D gene is TRBD2 (5 bases). Germline V lookup: CDR1 GTSNPN, CDR2 SVGIG (reference sequence). The CDR3 runs 13 residues. The CDR3 loop reads CAWSGLSTGELVF. In DNA form, the CDR3 reads TGTGCCTGGAGTGGCCTATCTACCGGGGAGCTGGTTTTT. The full variable domain, completed using reference TRBV30 and TRBJ2-2, is SQTIHQWPATLVQPVGSPLSLECTVEGTSNPNLYWYRQAAGRGLQLLFYSVGIGQISSEVPQNLSASRPQDRQFILSSKKLLLSDSGFYLCAWSGLSTGELVFGEGSRLTVL.

In its sample, this clonotype was seen many times. The chain recombines TRBV28 with TRBJ1-1; 10 bases are a match to TRBD1. Germline assignment: CDR1 MDHEN and CDR2 SYDVKM. This CDR3 has 15 residues. Unmatched junction bases numbered 8, after V lost 5 bases and J lost 5 bases. The CDR3 region has the DNA TGTGCCAGCAGTGCGCGACAGGGGGCAGCGACTGAAGCTTTCTTT. This codes for CASSARQGAATEAFF.

Many counts were recorded for this clonotype. CDR3 nucleotides: TGTGCCAGCAGCTTAGGGGGGACAGGGAGAGAGACCCAGTACTTC. It is translated as CASSLGGTGRETQYF. The chain recombines TRBV7-9 with TRBJ2-5; 9 bases line up with TRBD1. Looked up from germline, CDR1 is SEHNR and CDR2 is FQNEAQ (reference sequence). The CDR3 covers 15 residues. V shed 1 base, J shed 4 bases, and the junction held 4 bases outside the gene matches.

This clonotype was seen only a few times. The V and J genes are TRBV12-3 or TRBV12-4 and TRBJ1-6; 9 bases align to TRBD1. Trimming cost V 4 bases and J 7 bases; bases outside gene matches: 5. This CDR3 spans 15 amino acids. CDR3 coding DNA: TGTGCCAGCAGTTCGACAGGGGGAAAAAATTCACCCCTCCACTTT. This translates into CASSSTGGKNSPLHF.

The chain carries TRBV7-8 and TRBJ1-4; possible D gene TRBD1, 6 bases. Germline CDR1 is SGHVS and CDR2 is FQNEAQ. V shed 0 bases and J shed 10 bases, with 15 bases lying between them. The CDR3 runs 15 residues. CDR3 DNA sequence: TGTGCCAGCAGCTTAGCGCGGGGGGCCGCGGGAAAACTGTTTTTT. It yields the protein CASSLARGAAGKLFF.

In this sample, this clonotype turned up many times. The genes are TRBV2 and TRBJ2-7; D is possibly TRBD1 (6 bases). The germline V gene encodes CDR1 SNHLY and CDR2 FYNNEI. V lost 8 bases, J lost 6 bases, and 17 bases lay in between. CDR3 length: 13 residues. CDR3 in DNA: TGTGCCAGCCACGTTGGGACAAGGGGCGAGCAGTACTTC. Translation: CASHVGTRGEQYF.

This clonotype showed up many times. The rearrangement uses TRBV5-1 and TRBJ2-7; 8 bases are shared with TRBD2. The V segment lost 8 bases and the J segment 2 bases; nucleotides outside the gene matches: 12. Germline values: CDR1 SGHRS, CDR2 YFSETQ. The CDR3 is 15 amino acids. This CDR3 reads CASSRGGAAAYEQYF. DNA of the CDR3: TGCGCCAGTTCTCGGGGGGGGGCGGCGGCCTACGAGCAGTACTTC.

There are many counts of this clonotype. The chain is built from TRBV11-2 and TRBJ2-7; D remains ambiguous. CDR1 and CDR2 from the germline V gene are SGHAT and FQNNGV. Trimming took off 3 bases at V and 4 bases at J, with 13 bases between the two ends. The length of the CDR3 is 14 residues. The CDR3 loop is CASSFFGEGYEQYF. The CDR3 DNA follows: TGTGCCAGCAGCTTTTTTGGTGAAGGGTACGAGCAGTACTTC.

This clonotype showed up many times. The J gene is TRBJ2-7, the V gene TRBV11-2; no clear D gene. Germline V CDR1 and CDR2: SGHAT, FQNNGV. Trimming cost V 5 bases and J 7 bases, with 9 bases left between them. The CDR3 runs 11 residues. CDR3 sequence: CASSILGEQYF. CDR3 DNA: TGTGCCAGCAGCATCCTGGGGGAGCAGTACTTC. Drawing the rest from reference TRBV11-2 and TRBJ2-7, the complete variable domain is EAGVAQSPRYKIIEKRQSVAFWCNPISGHATLYWYQQILGQGPKLLIQFQNNGVVDDSQLPKDRFSAERLKGVDSTLKIQPAKLEDSAVYLCASSILGEQYFGPGTRLTVT.

This clonotype was counted many times. The chain uses TRBV28 and TRBJ2-7, with D hard to call. The V end lost 7 bases, the J end lost 3 bases, and 13 bases lay between the germline ends. Germline assignment: CDR1 MDHEN and CDR2 SYDVKM. This CDR3 comprises 13 residues. CDR3 sequence: CASTRDILYEQYF. CDR3 nucleotides: TGTGCCAGCACTAGAGACATACTCTACGAGCAGTACTTC.

In its sample, this clonotype was seen many times. The V gene is TRBV12-3 or TRBV12-4, the J gene TRBJ1-1; 9 nucleotides line up with TRBD1. J was trimmed by 5 bases and V by 4 bases; bases with no gene match: 8. The CDR3 is 15 amino acids. In nucleotides, the CDR3 is TGTGCCAGCAGTTCCTACGGGACAGGGAGGACTGAAGCTTTCTTT. Translation gives CASSSYGTGRTEAFF.

In its sample, this clonotype was seen many times. A much larger clone differs from this one at a single base, so this may be a read error. This chain uses TRBV12-3 or TRBV12-4 with TRBJ2-7; possible D gene TRBD1, 6 bases. Trimming took off 2 bases at V and 3 bases at J, with 8 bases between the two ends. CDR3 length: 13 amino acids. The CDR3 coding sequence is TGTGCCAGCAGTTTAAACAGGGTCTACGAGCAGTACTTC. Translated, it gives CASSLNRVYEQYF.

The CDR3 coding sequence is TGTGCCAGTAGTATGGTCAGGGGGTATACCGGGGAGCTGTTTTTT. Protein product: CASSMVRGYTGELFF. The chain has TRBV19 and TRBJ2-2; 7 nucleotides agree with TRBD1. Germline CDR1 reads LNHDA; CDR2 reads SQIVND (reference sequence). This CDR3 is 15 amino acids long. J lost 5 bases, V lost 3 bases, and 6 bases had no gene match.

This rearrangement joins TRBV6-1 to TRBJ1-1; 8 positions agree with TRBD1. The CDR3 contains 15 residues. J gave up 1 base and V 5 bases, and 6 bases lay outside the gene matches. Germline lookup yields CDR1 MNHNS and CDR2 SASEGT. Written as DNA, the CDR3 is TGTGCCAGCAGTACCCGGGACAGGTGGAACACTGAAGCTTTCTTT. It translates to CASSTRDRWNTEAFF.

This clonotype was counted at least ten times. This chain joins TRBV5-1 and TRBJ1-1; possible D gene TRBD1, 6 bases. This CDR3 has 15 residues. Germline V gene sequence: CDR1 SGHRS, CDR2 YFSETQ. Between the trimmed V and J ends, which lost 4 bases and 0 bases, there was a span of 13 bases. CDR3 residues: CASSTTGNVNTEAFF. DNA of the CDR3: TGCGCCAGCAGCACTACAGGGAATGTGAACACTGAAGCTTTCTTT. Filled out from reference TRBV5-1 and TRBJ1-1, the complete variable domain reads KAGVTQTPRYLIKTRGQQVTLSCSPISGHRSVSWYQQTPGQGLQFLFEYFSETQRNKGNFPGRFSGRQFSNSRSEMNVSTLELGDSALYLCASSTTGNVNTEAFFGQGTRLTVV.

This clonotype was detected ten times or more. V usage is TRBV30 and J usage is TRBJ2-5, with TRBD1 identical over 7 bases. After removal of 4 bases from V and 5 bases from J, the junction contained 1 base not matched to a gene. CDR3 length: 11 residues. Germline V gene sequence: CDR1 GTSNPN, CDR2 SVGIG (reference sequence). Here the CDR3 reads CAWKDRETQYF. The CDR3 nucleotides read TGTGCCTGGAAGGACAGGGAGACCCAGTACTTC.

As to this clonotype: This may be a read error: a much more frequent sequence differs by one nucleotide. The chain recombines TRBV5-1 with TRBJ2-2, with 7 bases that match TRBD1. From germline, CDR1 is SGHRS and CDR2 YFSETQ. This CDR3 is built from 14 residues. V lost 7 bases to trimming and J lost 6 bases; unmatched junction nucleotides: 9. CDR3 sequence reads: CASGPTGRPGELFF. CDR3 DNA sequence: TGCGCCAGCGGTCCGACAGGGCGGCCCGGGGAGCTGTTTTTT.

This clonotype occurred many times. The chain joins TRBV2 to TRBJ1-6; D possibly corresponds to TRBD1 (5 bases). Trimming shortened V by 3 bases and J by 5 bases, and 14 bases separated the two germline ends. CDR3 length: 16 amino acids. Germline CDR1 SNHLY, CDR2 FYNNEI. For the CDR3, the DNA is TGTGCCAGCAGTGAGCGGTTTGTCAGGGATAATTCACCCCTCCACTTT. The encoded protein is CASSERFVRDNSPLHF.

The chain recombines TRBV13 with TRBJ1-5; 8 bases line up with TRBD1. Germline CDR1 PRHDT, CDR2 FYEKMQ (reference sequence). This CDR3 has 17 residues. V was clipped by 4 bases and J by 4 bases; unmatched bases: 12. CDR3 in DNA: TGTGCCAGCAGCTCGGCCGGGACAGGCGACGAAAATCAGCCCCAGCATTTT. Translating it yields CASSSAGTGDENQPQHF.

This clonotype was seen a few times. The gene calls are TRBV30 and TRBJ1-1; 8 bases line up with TRBD1. In germline, CDR1 is GTSNPN, CDR2 SVGIG (reference sequence). The CDR3 length is 13 residues. The J segment lost 5 bases and the V segment lost 3 bases, leaving 5 bases of the junction unmatched. This CDR3 reads CAWSPGGWTEAFF. Here the CDR3 DNA reads TGTGCCTGGAGCCCAGGGGGCTGGACTGAAGCTTTCTTT. Together with reference TRBV30 and TRBJ1-1, the CDR3 gives the full variable domain: SQTIHQWPATLVQPVGSPLSLECTVEGTSNPNLYWYRQAAGRGLQLLFYSVGIGQISSEVPQNLSASRPQDRQFILSSKKLLLSDSGFYLCAWSPGGWTEAFFGQGTRLTVV.

This clonotype was observed at least ten times. The chain employs TRBV6-5 and TRBJ1-1; D ambiguous. The length of the CDR3 is 15 residues. V was cut by 2 bases and J by 0 bases, with 10 bases left in between. The germline gives CDR1 MNHEY, CDR2 SVGAGI. The CDR3: CASSYQAVMNTEAFF. For the CDR3, the DNA is TGTGCCAGCAGTTACCAGGCAGTCATGAACACTGAAGCTTTCTTT.

This clonotype occurred a few times. The chain carries TRBV28 and TRBJ1-5; D remains ambiguous. V was pared by 8 bases and J by 5 bases, with 16 bases between. Germline V CDR1 and CDR2: MDHEN, SYDVKM. The CDR3 is 14 residues long. DNA for the CDR3: TGTGCCAGCCGGTTTTGGGGAGATTATCAGCCCCAGCATTTT. Translated: CASRFWGDYQPQHF.

This clonotype appeared many times. The chain is built from TRBV6-1 and TRBJ1-1, with TRBD1 matching over 10 bases. Germline V gives CDR1 MNHNS, CDR2 SASEGT. V shed 5 bases, J shed 4 bases, and the junction held 4 bases outside the gene matches. CDR3 length: 14 amino acids. DNA for the CDR3: TGTGCCAGCAGTATCAGGACAGGGGGCACTGAAGCTTTCTTT. Its protein is CASSIRTGGTEAFF.

The chain has TRBV7-3 and TRBJ2-1; the match to TRBD2 covers 16 bases. From germline, CDR1 is SGHTA and CDR2 FQGTGA. The CDR3 runs 19 residues. V was clipped by 4 bases and J by 4 bases; unmatched bases: 10. This CDR3 reads CASSYTGTSGRGRYNEQFF. In DNA, the CDR3 is TGTGCCAGCAGCTACACCGGGACTAGCGGGAGGGGGAGGTACAATGAGCAGTTCTTC. Supplemented by reference TRBV7-3 and TRBJ2-1, the full variable domain reads GAGVSQTPSNKVTEKGKYVELRCDPISGHTALYWYRQSLGQGPEFLIYFQGTGAADDSGLPNDRFFAVRPEGSVSTLKIQRTERGDSAVYLCASSYTGTSGRGRYNEQFFGPGTRLTVL.

This clonotype was seen many times. This rearrangement joins TRBV6-1 to TRBJ1-2; unclear D gene. The CDR3 loop spans 15 amino acids. Germline V gives CDR1 MNHNS, CDR2 SASEGT. The V end was cut by 1 base, the J end by 0 bases, with 9 bases between. The CDR3 protein is CASSEVAGPNYGYTF. The CDR3 nucleotides are TGTGCCAGCAGTGAAGTGGCAGGACCTAACTATGGCTACACCTTC.